This is a list of T cell receptor beta chains from one sample in a study of shared clonotypes between healthy human individuals. Profiling relied on immunoSEQ multiplex PCR, and the TCRdb table lists in-frame clones only, not all of them. Among 450,000 to 500,000 clones listed, about 78% were seen once. Sequences were obtained from PBMCs. The receptor set was obtained from a woman between 40 and 55 years old in good health. Some clones in this sample may be carry-over from other donors' samples. The CDR3 runs from the conserved cysteine through the conserved F or W. D genes are given only for firm matches. The size field is filled for only some rows; it gives once, few, many or a size class.

clone_size: .
v_call: TRBV19
j_call: TRBJ1-5
d_call: .
cdr3_nt: TGTGCCAGTAGTATAGATAACAGTGGAGACCAGCCCCAGCATTTT
cdr3_aa: CASSIDNSGDQPQHF

clone_size: once
v_call: TRBV28
j_call: TRBJ2-7
d_call: TRBD1
cdr3_nt: TGTGCCAGCAGGAAGGTGGGACAGGGGGGATACGAGCAGTACTTC
cdr3_aa: CASRKVGQGGYEQYF

clone_size: .
v_call: TRBV7-9
j_call: TRBJ2-1
d_call: .
cdr3_nt: TGTGCCAGCCCTGGCGCGGGACCGTACAATGAGCAGTTCTTC
cdr3_aa: CASPGAGPYNEQFF

clone_size: .
v_call: TRBV2
j_call: TRBJ2-7
d_call: .
cdr3_nt: TGTGCCAGCAGTGAGGGGCAGGGTGACAACGAGCAGTACTTC
cdr3_aa: CASSEGQGDNEQYF

clone_size: .
v_call: TRBV10-2
j_call: TRBJ2-7
d_call: .
cdr3_nt: TGCGCCAGCGCTGGGCTGCCTGGGAACGAGCAGTACTTC
cdr3_aa: CASAGLPGNEQYF

clone_size: .
v_call: TRBV2
j_call: TRBJ1-3
d_call: TRBD1
cdr3_nt: TGTGCCAGCAGGACAGGGGATGGAAACACCATATATTTT
cdr3_aa: CASRTGDGNTIYF

clone_size: .
v_call: TRBV7-2
j_call: TRBJ2-1
d_call: TRBD2
cdr3_nt: TGTGCCAGCAGCCCCAGGACTAGCGGGAGTCGCGTAGGGCAGTTCTTC
cdr3_aa: CASSPRTSGSRVGQFF

clone_size: .
v_call: TRBV28
j_call: TRBJ2-7
d_call: .
cdr3_nt: TGTGCCAGCAGTTTGGGGGGGGGCATTAGCTCCTACGAGCAGTACTTC
cdr3_aa: CASSLGGGISSYEQYF

clone_size: .
v_call: TRBV28
j_call: TRBJ1-2
d_call: .
cdr3_nt: TGTGCCAGCAGTCCCCTGGCCCCGGGGCCCGGCAATGGCTACACCTTC
cdr3_aa: CASSPLAPGPGNGYTF

clone_size: .
v_call: TRBV27
j_call: TRBJ2-2
d_call: TRBD1
cdr3_nt: TGTGCCAGCAGTTTATCAACCCCACAGGGGGCTGTCACCGGGGAGCTGTTTTTT
cdr3_aa: CASSLSTPQGAVTGELFF

clone_size: .
v_call: TRBV10-3
j_call: TRBJ2-1
d_call: .
cdr3_nt: TGTGCCATCAGTAACACCGGGACTCGTGCATGGTTGGGCAATGAGCAGTTCTTC
cdr3_aa: CAISNTGTRAWLGNEQFF

clone_size: .
v_call: TRBV2
j_call: TRBJ2-2
d_call: .
cdr3_nt: TGTGCCAGCAGTGTTCACGAAACCGGGGAGCTGTTTTTT
cdr3_aa: CASSVHETGELFF

clone_size: .
v_call: TRBV28
j_call: TRBJ1-3
d_call: .
cdr3_nt: TGTGCCAGCAGTCCGGGTTGGTCTGGAAACACCATATATTTT
cdr3_aa: CASSPGWSGNTIYF

clone_size: .
v_call: TRBV5-4
j_call: TRBJ1-1
d_call: .
cdr3_nt: TGTGCCAGCAGTTCCCCGAGCGGGGACACTGAAGCTTTCTTT
cdr3_aa: CASSSPSGDTEAFF

clone_size: .
v_call: TRBV7-9
j_call: TRBJ2-1
d_call: .
cdr3_nt: TGTGCCAGCAGCTTAGGCAGGGGCTCCTACAATGAGCAGTTCTTC
cdr3_aa: CASSLGRGSYNEQFF

clone_size: .
v_call: TRBV18
j_call: TRBJ2-2
d_call: TRBD1
cdr3_nt: TGTGCCAGCTCACCCCGACAGGGGGTCACCGGGGAGCTGTTTTTT
cdr3_aa: CASSPRQGVTGELFF

clone_size: .
v_call: TRBV15
j_call: TRBJ2-2
d_call: .
cdr3_nt: TGTGCCACCAGCAGGGAGGGGACAGCCCTCGCCGGGGAGCTGTTTTTT
cdr3_aa: CATSREGTALAGELFF

clone_size: .
v_call: TRBV27
j_call: TRBJ2-5
d_call: .
cdr3_nt: TGTGCCAGCAGTCCCCGGGTGGCGTTGACCCAGTACTTC
cdr3_aa: CASSPRVALTQYF

clone_size: .
v_call: TRBV27
j_call: TRBJ2-2
d_call: TRBD2
cdr3_nt: TGTGCCAGCAGTCCCTCCGGGACTATCGGCACCGGGGAGCTGTTTTTT
cdr3_aa: CASSPSGTIGTGELFF

clone_size: .
v_call: TRBV7-9
j_call: TRBJ1-2
d_call: .
cdr3_nt: TGTGCCAGCAGCTTAGGACCCCCGCCGCGAGACCACTACACCTTC
cdr3_aa: CASSLGPPPRDHYTF

clone_size: once
v_call: TRBV11-2
j_call: TRBJ2-1
d_call: TRBD2
cdr3_nt: TGTGCCAGCAGCTACTTAAGCGGGAGGGTTTCCAATGAGCAGTTCTTC
cdr3_aa: CASSYLSGRVSNEQFF

clone_size: .
v_call: TRBV6-5
j_call: TRBJ1-1
d_call: TRBD1
cdr3_nt: TGTGCCAGCAGCCCCGCCGACTTTACAGGGGCGGCTTTCTTT
cdr3_aa: CASSPADFTGAAFF

clone_size: .
v_call: TRBV2
j_call: TRBJ2-4
d_call: TRBD1
cdr3_nt: TGTGCCAGCAGCCGGGACAGACAAGAAAACATTCAGTACTTC
cdr3_aa: CASSRDRQENIQYF

clone_size: .
v_call: TRBV5-1
j_call: TRBJ2-3
d_call: .
cdr3_nt: TGCGCCAGCAGCACGGGACTAGATACGCAGTATTTT
cdr3_aa: CASSTGLDTQYF

clone_size: .
v_call: TRBV28
j_call: TRBJ1-4
d_call: .
cdr3_nt: TGTGCCAGGGACAGAGTGCCCGAAAAACTGTTTTTT
cdr3_aa: CARDRVPEKLFF

clone_size: .
v_call: TRBV6-5
j_call: TRBJ2-7
d_call: TRBD2
cdr3_nt: TGTGCCAGCAGTAAGCCGGGACTAGGTCGGGAGCAGTACTTC
cdr3_aa: CASSKPGLGREQYF

clone_size: few
v_call: TRBV27
j_call: TRBJ2-7
d_call: .
cdr3_nt: TGTGCCAGCAGAGCCGTGGCGGCCTCCTACGAGCAGTACTTC
cdr3_aa: CASRAVAASYEQYF

clone_size: .
v_call: TRBV7-6
j_call: TRBJ2-5
d_call: .
cdr3_nt: TGTGCCAGCAGCCCCGACCGACCGGTACCCCAGGAGGCCCAGTACTTC
cdr3_aa: CASSPDRPVPQEAQYF

clone_size: .
v_call: TRBV7-3
j_call: TRBJ1-1
d_call: .
cdr3_nt: TGTGCCAGCAGCTTAATCGGTCGGACTGAAGCTTTCTTT
cdr3_aa: CASSLIGRTEAFF

clone_size: .
v_call: TRBV29-1
j_call: TRBJ2-7
d_call: .
cdr3_nt: TGCAGCGCCCGAGGGGGAGGATCCTACGAGCAGTACTTC
cdr3_aa: CSARGGGSYEQYF

clone_size: .
v_call: TRBV5-4
j_call: TRBJ1-2
d_call: TRBD1
cdr3_nt: TGTGCCAGCAGCTTCGGACAGGGTCTCTCTAACTATGGCTACACCTTC
cdr3_aa: CASSFGQGLSNYGYTF

clone_size: .
v_call: TRBV7-9
j_call: TRBJ2-1
d_call: TRBD2
cdr3_nt: TGTGCCAGCAGCCTTAGTCTAGCGGGGTCATACAATGAGCAGTTCTTC
cdr3_aa: CASSLSLAGSYNEQFF

clone_size: .
v_call: TRBV7-3
j_call: TRBJ2-1
d_call: .
cdr3_nt: TGTGCCAGCAGCTTAAGTGGGACAGAGCAGTTCTTC
cdr3_aa: CASSLSGTEQFF

clone_size: few
v_call: TRBV15
j_call: TRBJ2-2
d_call: TRBD1
cdr3_nt: TGTGCCATCAGGGGGAGCACCGGGGAGCTGTTTTTT
cdr3_aa: CAIRGSTGELFF

clone_size: .
v_call: TRBV4-2
j_call: TRBJ2-7
d_call: .
cdr3_nt: TGTGCCAGCAGCCAAGAGGGCGGCGGGAAAAACTCCTACGAGCAGTACTTC
cdr3_aa: CASSQEGGGKNSYEQYF

clone_size: .
v_call: TRBV7-3
j_call: TRBJ2-2
d_call: TRBD2
cdr3_nt: TGTGCCAGCAGCTTAGGGACTAGCGGGAGTGCCGGGGAGCTGTTTTTT
cdr3_aa: CASSLGTSGSAGELFF

clone_size: .
v_call: TRBV27
j_call: TRBJ1-2
d_call: TRBD1
cdr3_nt: TGTGCCAGCACCCCATCCCGGGACAGGGCTAGCTATGGCTACACCTTC
cdr3_aa: CASTPSRDRASYGYTF

clone_size: few
v_call: TRBV27
j_call: TRBJ1-4
d_call: TRBD1
cdr3_nt: TGTGCCAGCAGTCTTGAGACAGGGGAAAAACTGTTTTTT
cdr3_aa: CASSLETGEKLFF

clone_size: few
v_call: TRBV14
j_call: TRBJ1-4
d_call: TRBD1
cdr3_nt: TGTGCCAGCAGCCTGGGACAGGGGGATGGAAAACTGTTTTTT
cdr3_aa: CASSLGQGDGKLFF

clone_size: .
v_call: TRBV18
j_call: TRBJ2-7
d_call: TRBD1
cdr3_nt: TGTGCCAGCTCACTTGGGACAGATCCGACCTACGAGCAGTACTTC
cdr3_aa: CASSLGTDPTYEQYF

clone_size: .
v_call: TRBV28
j_call: TRBJ2-5
d_call: .
cdr3_nt: TGTGCCAGCAGTTTGTTCCCTCTCCGGACAGAGCAAGAGACCCAGTACTTC
cdr3_aa: CASSLFPLRTEQETQYF

clone_size: .
v_call: TRBV9
j_call: TRBJ2-7
d_call: .
cdr3_nt: TGTGCCAGCAGCGTAGGACTGAAGGCCTACGAGCAGTACTTC
cdr3_aa: CASSVGLKAYEQYF

clone_size: .
v_call: TRBV5-1
j_call: TRBJ2-5
d_call: TRBD1
cdr3_nt: TGCGCCAGCAGCCCAGACAGGGGCCAAGAGACCCAGTACTTC
cdr3_aa: CASSPDRGQETQYF

clone_size: .
v_call: TRBV5-1
j_call: TRBJ1-1
d_call: .
cdr3_nt: TGCGCCAGCAGCTTGGGGGGCGAAAACACTGAAGCTTTCTTT
cdr3_aa: CASSLGGENTEAFF

clone_size: .
v_call: TRBV18
j_call: TRBJ2-5
d_call: .
cdr3_nt: TGTGCCAGCTCCCACCGTGTAGCGGACCTCCAAGAGACCCAGTACTTC
cdr3_aa: CASSHRVADLQETQYF

clone_size: .
v_call: TRBV5-6
j_call: TRBJ2-6
d_call: .
cdr3_nt: TGTGCCAGCAGCTTGTATCTTGCCGGGGGGGCCAACGTCCTGACTTTC
cdr3_aa: CASSLYLAGGANVLTF

clone_size: .
v_call: TRBV6-1
j_call: TRBJ1-2
d_call: .
cdr3_nt: TGTGCCAGCAGTGAAAGGGGACCCGCACAGGGCTTCGATGGCTACACCTTC
cdr3_aa: CASSERGPAQGFDGYTF

clone_size: .
v_call: TRBV7-9
j_call: TRBJ2-7
d_call: .
cdr3_nt: TGTGCCAGCAGCTTGTCGGGTCAATCCCGCGAGCAGTACTTC
cdr3_aa: CASSLSGQSREQYF

clone_size: .
v_call: TRBV9
j_call: TRBJ2-7
d_call: .
cdr3_nt: TGTGCCAGCAGCACCCGAGGGGACTACGAGCAGTACTTC
cdr3_aa: CASSTRGDYEQYF

clone_size: few
v_call: TRBV19
j_call: TRBJ1-2
d_call: .
cdr3_nt: TGTGCCAGTAGTATGTCAGCAGGGTTGAATGGCTACACCTTC
cdr3_aa: CASSMSAGLNGYTF

clone_size: .
v_call: TRBV28
j_call: TRBJ2-7
d_call: .
cdr3_nt: TGTGCCGTGGGCAGAACCAACGCCCGGCTCTACGAGCAGTACTTC
cdr3_aa: CAVGRTNARLYEQYF

clone_size: .
v_call: TRBV7-9
j_call: TRBJ2-7
d_call: .
cdr3_nt: TGTGCCAGCAGCTTAGTAGGCACCTACGAGCAGTACTTC
cdr3_aa: CASSLVGTYEQYF

clone_size: .
v_call: TRBV6-1
j_call: TRBJ2-5
d_call: TRBD2
cdr3_nt: TGTGCCAGCAGCCCGGGACTAGAAGAAGAGACCCAGTACTTC
cdr3_aa: CASSPGLEEETQYF

clone_size: .
v_call: TRBV6-5
j_call: TRBJ2-5
d_call: TRBD1
cdr3_nt: TGTGCCAGCAGCAAGACGACAGGGGGCAGGGTGTCCCAGTACTTC
cdr3_aa: CASSKTTGGRVSQYF

clone_size: .
v_call: TRBV7-4
j_call: TRBJ2-7
d_call: .
cdr3_nt: TGTGCCAGCAGCTTAGCGAAGATTCAGGAGAGCTCCTACGAGCAGTACTTC
cdr3_aa: CASSLAKIQESSYEQYF